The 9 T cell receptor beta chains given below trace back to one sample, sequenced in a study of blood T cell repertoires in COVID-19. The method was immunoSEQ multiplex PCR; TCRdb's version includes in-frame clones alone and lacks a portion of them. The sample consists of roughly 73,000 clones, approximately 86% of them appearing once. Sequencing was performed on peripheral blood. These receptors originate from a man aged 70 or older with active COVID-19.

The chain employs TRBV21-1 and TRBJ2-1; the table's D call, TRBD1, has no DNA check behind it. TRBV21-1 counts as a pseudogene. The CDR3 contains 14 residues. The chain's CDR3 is CAGKHPSSYNEQFF. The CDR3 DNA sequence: TGTGCCGGCAAACACCCCAGCTCCTACAATGAGCAGTTCTTC.

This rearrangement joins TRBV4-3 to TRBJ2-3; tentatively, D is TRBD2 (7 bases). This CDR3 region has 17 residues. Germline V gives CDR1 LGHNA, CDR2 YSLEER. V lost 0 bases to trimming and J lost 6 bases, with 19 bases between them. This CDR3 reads CASSQDGGGPGRDTQYF. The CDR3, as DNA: TGCGCCAGCAGCCAAGATGGGGGCGGCCCCGGGAGGGATACGCAGTATTTT.

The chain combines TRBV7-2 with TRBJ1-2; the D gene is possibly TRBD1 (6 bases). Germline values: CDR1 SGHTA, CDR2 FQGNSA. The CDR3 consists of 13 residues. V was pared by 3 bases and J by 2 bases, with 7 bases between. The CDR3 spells CASSLGTNYGYTF. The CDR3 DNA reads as TGTGCCAGCAGCTTGGGGACAAACTATGGCTACACCTTC.

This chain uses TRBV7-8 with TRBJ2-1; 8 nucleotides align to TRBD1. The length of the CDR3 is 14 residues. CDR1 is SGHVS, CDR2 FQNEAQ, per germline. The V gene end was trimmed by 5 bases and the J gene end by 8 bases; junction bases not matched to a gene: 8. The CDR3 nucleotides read TGTGCCAGCAGCCCATCGGACAGGGAGGATGAGCAGTTCTTC. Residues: CASSPSDREDEQFF. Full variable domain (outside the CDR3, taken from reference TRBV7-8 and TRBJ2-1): GAGVSQSPRYKVAKRGQDVALRCDPISGHVSLFWYQQALGQGPEFLTYFQNEAQLDKSGLPSDRFFAERPEGSVSTLKIQRTQQEDSAVYLCASSPSDREDEQFFGPGTRLTVL.

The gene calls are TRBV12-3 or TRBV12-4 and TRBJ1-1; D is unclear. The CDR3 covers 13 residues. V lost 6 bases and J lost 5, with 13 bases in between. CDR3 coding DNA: TGTGCCAGCAGCCTACAAAGGAGGACTGAAGCTTTCTTT. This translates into CASSLQRRTEAFF.

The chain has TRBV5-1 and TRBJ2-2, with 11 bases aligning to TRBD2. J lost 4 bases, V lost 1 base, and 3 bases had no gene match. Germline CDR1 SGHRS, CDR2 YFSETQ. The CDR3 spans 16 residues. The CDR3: CASSLMTSGTTGELFF. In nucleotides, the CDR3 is TGCGCCAGCAGCTTGATGACTAGCGGGACCACCGGGGAGCTGTTTTTT.

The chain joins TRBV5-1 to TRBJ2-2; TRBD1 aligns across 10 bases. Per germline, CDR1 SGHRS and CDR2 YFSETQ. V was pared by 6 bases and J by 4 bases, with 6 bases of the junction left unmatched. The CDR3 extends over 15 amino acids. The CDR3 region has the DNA TGCGCCAGCACCCCGGGACAGGGGAGCACCGGGGAGCTGTTTTTT. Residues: CASTPGQGSTGELFF.

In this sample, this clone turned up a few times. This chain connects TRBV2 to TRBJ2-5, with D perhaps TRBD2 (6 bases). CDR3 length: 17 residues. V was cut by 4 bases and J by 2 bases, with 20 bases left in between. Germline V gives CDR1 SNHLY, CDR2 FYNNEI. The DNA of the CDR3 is TGTGCCAGCAGTGTTTGGAGGGGACCCGAAATGCAAGAGACCCAGTACTTC. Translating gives CASSVWRGPEMQETQYF.

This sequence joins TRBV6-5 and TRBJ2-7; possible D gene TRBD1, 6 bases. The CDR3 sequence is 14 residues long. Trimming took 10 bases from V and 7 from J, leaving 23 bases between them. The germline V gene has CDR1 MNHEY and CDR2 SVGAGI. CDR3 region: CATTRQGPSWEQYF. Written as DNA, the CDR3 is TGTGCCACCACCCGGCAGGGGCCCAGTTGGGAGCAGTACTTC.